This record concerns one T cell receptor (beta chain) sequence. These data originate in a study of blood T cell repertoires in COVID-19. Clones were read by immunoSEQ multiplex PCR, and TCRdb kept only the in-frame ones, dropping some. The table has 80,000 or so clones, 82% seen once; the top ten hold about 10%. Sequencing used peripheral blood. This sequence originates from a man aged 55 to 69 with acute or convalescent COVID-19.

CDR3 amino acids: CASSQDGGTEAFF. The CDR3 nucleotides read TGTGCCAGCAGCCAAGATGGGGGGACTGAAGCTTTCTTT. The V call is TRBV3-1 (or the pseudogene TRBV3-2), the J call TRBJ1-1; D perhaps matches TRBD1 (5 bases). The CDR3 covers 13 residues. V gave up 0 bases and J gave up 5 bases, with 7 bases separating them. Germline-derived CDR1 and CDR2 are LGHDT and YNNKEL (reference sequence).